The rows below give T cell receptor beta chains drawn from one sample of a study of blood T cell repertoires in COVID-19. Here immunoSEQ multiplex PCR was the method, and the copy in TCRdb shows in-frame clones only, minus some. This table has 200,000 to 250,000 clones, under 85% appearing once. The material sequenced was peripheral blood. The receptors come from a human donor in a cohort sampled during active COVID-19. The CDR3 runs from the conserved cysteine through the conserved F or W. The D gene is left open where the match is weak. Rows give clone size only sometimes, using once, few, many, or a class for an expanded clone.

abundance,j_gene,d_gene,v_gene,CDR3nt,CDR3aa
NA,TRBJ2-1,NA,TRBV11-3,TGTGCCAGCAGCCCGGGGGGCGGGGACGGTGAGCAGTTCTTC,CASSPGGGDGEQFF
NA,TRBJ2-1,NA,TRBV10-1,TGCGCCAGCAGTGATTTCGGGAGAGACAATGAGCAGTTCTTC,CASSDFGRDNEQFF
NA,TRBJ2-5,NA,TRBV3-1/TRBV3-2,TGTGCCAGCAGCCAAGATAGTAGGGGCCAAGAGACCCAGTACTTC,CASSQDSRGQETQYF
NA,TRBJ2-1,TRBD2,TRBV7-3,TGTGCCAGCAGCCCGGGACTAGCGGGGGTAAGGGAGCAGTTCTTC,CASSPGLAGVREQFF
NA,TRBJ2-3,TRBD2,TRBV6-5,TGTGCGGGTCGGGAGGAATCAGATACGCAGTATTTT,CAGREESDTQYF
NA,TRBJ1-1,NA,TRBV25-1,TGTGCCAGCAGCACAGGAATTTTTTCGGGCACTGAAGCTTTCTTT,CASSTGIFSGTEAFF
NA,TRBJ2-7,NA,TRBV11-2,TGTGCCAGCAGGCGGACAGGACTAGCGCAGTACTTC,CASRRTGLAQYF
NA,TRBJ1-1,NA,TRBV18,TGTGCCAGCTCACCCGACAGTTATACCGACACTGAAGCTTTCTTT,CASSPDSYTDTEAFF
NA,TRBJ2-1,NA,TRBV7-3,TGTGCCAGCAGCTTAAGTGGGGGCCCCTACAATGAGCAGTTCTTC,CASSLSGGPYNEQFF
NA,TRBJ2-3,NA,TRBV6-5,TGTGCCAGCAGTTACACCAACAGGGACCACACAGATACGCAGTATTTT,CASSYTNRDHTDTQYF
many,TRBJ2-5,NA,TRBV29-1,TGCAGCGTTGAACCTAAGACACTCCAAGAGACCCAGTACTTC,CSVEPKTLQETQYF
NA,TRBJ2-2,NA,TRBV11-3,TGTGCCAGCAGCTTCGATATATCGGGCGGGGAGCTGTTTTTT,CASSFDISGGELFF
once,TRBJ2-7,TRBD2,TRBV28,TGTGCCAGCAGGGGAATGGGACTAGCGATCTCCTACGAGCAGTACTTC,CASRGMGLAISYEQYF
NA,TRBJ2-2,NA,TRBV6-4,TGTGCCAGCAGACTAAATTGGGACACCGGGGAGCTGTTTTTT,CASRLNWDTGELFF
NA,TRBJ2-3,NA,TRBV14,TGTGCCAGCAGCGTCCATCAGGGGAGTTTTGCAGATACGCAGTATTTT,CASSVHQGSFADTQYF
NA,TRBJ2-7,NA,TRBV7-9,TGTGCCAGCAGCTTAGCACAGTACGAGCAGTACTTC,CASSLAQYEQYF